This passage covers 5 T cell receptor beta chains from one sample sequenced in a study of regulatory T cells. The primer mix had 52 TRBV and 13 TRBJ primers. Using immunoSEQ multiplex PCR, the repertoire was profiled, and TCRdb retains in-frame clones only, with some absent. The table has some 10,000 clones, around 82% seen once. Sequencing input: CD8+ T cells sorted from blood. The receptors come from a person aged 18 to 35 with CD3G deficiency.

This clone was observed a few times. Other DNA sequences of this sample code for an identical CDR3. The CDR3 spells CASSLLGTGELFF. The CDR3 DNA reads TGTGCCAGCAGTTTGTTGGGCACCGGGGAGCTGTTTTTT. This chain joins TRBV28 and TRBJ2-2, with unresolved D. The CDR3 extends over 13 amino acids. The V and J ends lost 3 bases and 4 bases respectively, with 6 bases between them. CDR1 and CDR2 from the germline V gene are MDHEN and SYDVKM.

This chain connects TRBV7-1 to TRBJ2-7; 8 nucleotides match TRBD1. TRBV7-1 is sorted into the ORF group, with uncertain function. After removal of 5 bases from V and 3 bases from J, the junction contained 9 bases not matched to a gene. The CDR3 loop spans 15 amino acids. The CDR3 DNA reads as TGTGCCAGCAGCCAGGGGGCAGGGCCCCACTACGAGCAGTACTTC. Translating gives CASSQGAGPHYEQYF.

This chain joins TRBV30 and TRBJ2-1; 9 nucleotides align to TRBD2. Losses at the gene ends were 5 bases for V and 8 bases for J; bases not matched to a gene: 16. Germline values: CDR1 GTSNPN, CDR2 SVGIG (reference sequence). CDR3 size: 16 residues. This CDR3 reads CAWSVEIAGVGDEQFF. CDR3 coding DNA: TGTGCCTGGTCCGTCGAGATAGCGGGAGTCGGGGATGAGCAGTTCTTC.

This clone has just a few counts. The chain uses TRBV28 and TRBJ2-7, with 9 bases fitting TRBD2. The CDR3 consists of 14 residues. The junction had 5 bases not matched to a gene; V was cut back by 4 bases and J by 4 bases. Germline values: CDR1 MDHEN, CDR2 SYDVKM. The CDR3 coding sequence is TGTGCCAGCAGTTCGCGGGAGGGCCGGTACGAGCAGTACTTC. It codes for CASSSREGRYEQYF.

This rearrangement joins TRBV28 to TRBJ2-1; 8 positions agree with TRBD2. In germline, CDR1 is MDHEN, CDR2 SYDVKM. Losses at the gene ends were 5 bases for V and 10 bases for J; bases not matched to a gene: 7. There are 13 residues in the CDR3. CDR3 protein: CASSPAGGGEQFF. The CDR3 nucleotides read TGTGCCAGCAGTCCCGCGGGGGGCGGGGAGCAGTTCTTC.